These 21 T cell receptor beta chains were sequenced from one sample in a study of cytomegalovirus exposure and HLA in healthy donors. Only in-frame clones appear in the TCRdb table, and some are missing; sequencing was by immunoSEQ multiplex PCR. Here the sample spans 150,000 to 200,000 clones, 70% to 90% being singletons. Sequenced input: PBMCs. The receptor source for this set is a man aged 30 to 39 in good health and CMV-seropositive.

The J gene is TRBJ2-7, the V gene TRBV6-5; the D gene is possibly TRBD2 (5 bases). V lost 0 bases and J 5 bases, leaving 14 bases between the germline ends. The CDR3 is made up of 15 amino acids. Germline CDR1 MNHEY, CDR2 SVGAGI. The CDR3 DNA reads as TGTGCCAGCAGTTACTCGAGGTCTTCGGGGAACGAGCAGTACTTC. Encoded protein: CASSYSRSSGNEQYF.

The CDR3 DNA follows: TGTGCCAGCAGCAAAGTTGAAGGGCCGGGGGGAGATTCACCCCTCCACTTT. Its protein product is CASSKVEGPGGDSPLHF. The chain joins TRBV21-1 to TRBJ1-6. TRBV21-1 is marked as a pseudogene. The CDR3 spans 17 residues.

This clone was recorded only once. The V and J genes are TRBV5-1 and TRBJ2-5, with D tentatively TRBD1 (5 bases). The V gene's germline CDR1 is SGHRS and CDR2 YFSETQ. CDR3 length: 15 residues. V lost 4 bases to trimming and J lost 5 bases, with 18 bases between them. CDR3 in amino acids: CASSPEKQVGETQYF. CDR3 sequence (DNA): TGCGCCAGCAGCCCAGAAAAACAGGTTGGGGAGACCCAGTACTTC.

The chain employs TRBV27 and TRBJ1-6, with D possibly TRBD1 on 5 matching bases. CDR3 length: 16 amino acids. V lost 6 bases and J 5 bases, leaving 17 bases between the germline ends. The V gene's germline CDR1 is MNHEY and CDR2 SMNVEV (reference sequence). This chain's CDR3 is CASSDRGRLDNSPLHF. The CDR3, as DNA: TGTGCCAGCAGCGACCGGGGGAGGTTAGATAATTCACCCCTCCACTTT.

This rearrangement joins TRBV7-9 to TRBJ2-5; D ambiguous. Per germline, CDR1 SEHNR and CDR2 FQNEAQ (reference sequence). This CDR3 comprises 14 residues. V shed 7 bases and J shed 1 base, with 13 bases lying between them. CDR3 DNA sequence: TGTGCCAGCATTGCTACTCAGGTCCAAGAGACCCAGTACTTC. This codes for CASIATQVQETQYF.

V is TRBV18 and J is TRBJ1-2; TRBD1 might be the D (6 bases). V was cut by 2 bases and J by 4 bases, with 11 bases left in between. Germline V gene sequence: CDR1 KGHSH, CDR2 LQKENI. The CDR3 contains 14 residues. The DNA for the CDR3 is TGTGCCAGCTCACCAGACTTCAGGGGCTATGGCTACACCTTC. Translating gives CASSPDFRGYGYTF.

The J gene is TRBJ2-1, the V gene TRBV4-3; D is perhaps TRBD2 (5 bases). The V gene lost 4 bases and the J gene lost 4 bases, with 14 bases spanning the gap. The CDR3 totals 15 residues. Germline CDR1 is LGHNA and CDR2 is YSLEER. CDR3 sequence reads: CASSPDWFLYNEQFF. In DNA, the CDR3 is TGCGCCAGCAGCCCGGACTGGTTCCTTTACAATGAGCAGTTCTTC.

The sample holds one count of this clone. This chain connects TRBV4-2 to TRBJ2-3; unclear D gene. The CDR3 has 15 amino acids. Trimming cost V 4 bases and J 0 bases, with 11 bases left between them. The germline V gene encodes CDR1 LGHNA and CDR2 YNFKEQ. The CDR3 loop is CASSLASASTDTQYF. The CDR3 nucleotides read TGTGCCAGCAGCCTAGCCTCGGCTAGCACAGATACGCAGTATTTT.

DNA of the CDR3: TGTGCCAGCGCTCATACCGGACTAGTGGCTGACAATGAGCAGTTCTTC. Translating it yields CASAHTGLVADNEQFF. This sequence joins TRBV6-6 and TRBJ2-1, with 7 nucleotides matching TRBD2. The CDR3 runs 16 residues. J gave up 5 bases and V 8 bases, and 15 bases lay outside the gene matches. The V gene's germline CDR1 is MNHNY and CDR2 SVGAGI (reference sequence).

The chain employs TRBV6-6 and TRBJ2-5, with a tentative D call TRBD1 (8 bases). The germline CDR1 and CDR2 sequences are MNHNY and SVGAGI (reference sequence). This CDR3 comprises 16 residues. Trimming cost V 4 bases and J 7 bases, with 22 bases left between them. The CDR3 sequence: CASSWGGSGQVATQYF. For the CDR3, the DNA is TGTGCCAGCAGTTGGGGAGGGTCGGGACAGGTAGCGACCCAGTACTTC.

The chain uses TRBV9 and TRBJ2-5; the match to TRBD2 covers 7 bases. CDR1 SGDLS and CDR2 YYNGEE come from the germline V gene. The V gene end was trimmed by 4 bases and the J gene end by 1 base; junction bases not matched to a gene: 4. This CDR3 has 14 amino acids. The CDR3 sequence is CASSPGTIQETQYF. CDR3 sequence (DNA): TGTGCCAGCAGCCCCGGGACTATCCAAGAGACCCAGTACTTC.

This chain connects TRBV9 to TRBJ1-2; TRBD1 matches 7 bases. CDR1 and CDR2 (germline): SGDLS, YYNGEE. Germline trimming cut 3 bases from V and 4 bases from J; bases unmatched to any gene: 6. This CDR3 has 14 residues. The CDR3 here is CASSETGTIYGYTF. The CDR3 nucleotides are TGTGCCAGCAGCGAGACAGGGACAATCTATGGCTACACCTTC.

This clone was detected only once. The rearrangement links TRBV4-1 to TRBJ1-2; D might be TRBD1 (6 bases). CDR1 is MGHRA, CDR2 YSYEKL, per germline. The ends were cut back, 5 bases at V and 4 bases at J, with 20 bases in the middle. This CDR3 is built from 16 residues. The CDR3 coding sequence is TGCGCCAGCAGCGGCAGTACCAACAGGGAGTCCTATGGCTACACCTTC. Translation: CASSGSTNRESYGYTF.

J is TRBJ1-2 and V is TRBV5-1; TRBD1 might be the D (5 bases). The CDR3 runs to 14 residues. The germline V and J ends were trimmed by 4 bases and 3 bases, with 13 bases remaining between them. Germline V lookup: CDR1 SGHRS, CDR2 YFSETQ. CDR3 loop: CASSHTQVDYGYTF. The CDR3 bases are TGCGCCAGCAGCCATACACAGGTTGACTATGGCTACACCTTC. The full variable domain, completed using reference TRBV5-1 and TRBJ1-2, is KAGVTQTPRYLIKTRGQQVTLSCSPISGHRSVSWYQQTPGQGLQFLFEYFSETQRNKGNFPGRFSGRQFSNSRSEMNVSTLELGDSALYLCASSHTQVDYGYTFGSGTRLTVV.

This chain links TRBV7-9 with TRBJ2-7; 8 nucleotides match TRBD2. The CDR3 spans 16 residues. With V trimmed by 1 base and J by 0 bases, 5 bases remained unmatched. Germline values: CDR1 SEHNR, CDR2 FQNEAQ (reference sequence). The CDR3 protein is CASSLGAGGDSYEQYF. CDR3 DNA: TGTGCCAGCAGCTTAGGTGCGGGGGGCGACTCCTACGAGCAGTACTTC.

The gene calls are TRBV27 and TRBJ1-6, with 8 positions matching TRBD1. V lost 4 bases to trimming and J lost 4 bases; unmatched junction nucleotides: 3. CDR1 MNHEY and CDR2 SMNVEV come from the germline V gene (reference sequence). The CDR3 covers 15 residues. CDR3 amino acids: CASSYGTGYNSPLHF. CDR3 sequence (DNA): TGTGCCAGCAGTTACGGGACAGGATATAATTCACCCCTCCACTTT.

This chain uses TRBV11-2 with TRBJ1-3, with unresolved D. The V end lost 0 bases, the J end lost 0 bases, and 3 bases lay between the germline ends. The CDR3 totals 14 residues. Germline V lookup: CDR1 SGHAT, CDR2 FQNNGV. The CDR3 DNA follows: TGTGCCAGCAGCTTAGATTACTCTGGAAACACCATATATTTT. Its translation: CASSLDYSGNTIYF.

The CDR3 here is CASTLPQDFSMNTEAFF. The CDR3 DNA is TGTGCCAGCACCCTGCCCCAGGACTTTTCGATGAACACTGAAGCTTTCTTT. The chain has TRBV2 and TRBJ1-1; no definite D call. CDR1 and CDR2 from the germline V gene are SNHLY and FYNNEI. The CDR3 totals 17 residues. V dropped 7 bases and J dropped 0 bases, with 21 bases sitting between them.

CDR3 protein: CASSLAAANYGYTF. The CDR3 nucleotides read TGTGCCAGCAGCTTAGCCGCAGCTAACTATGGCTACACCTTC. The chain has TRBV7-9 and TRBJ1-2; D is unclear. Trimming stripped 0 bases from V and 0 bases from J, with 5 bases between. The CDR3 contains 14 residues. Germline-derived CDR1 and CDR2 are SEHNR and FQNEAQ (reference sequence).

The rearrangement joins TRBV7-9 to TRBJ1-1; the D gene is possibly TRBD1 (5 bases). CDR1 is SEHNR and CDR2 is FQNEAQ in the germline V gene (reference sequence). This CDR3 is 13 amino acids long. V dropped 6 bases and J dropped 5 bases, with 13 bases sitting between them. CDR3 residues: CASSSQGRTEAFF. CDR3 coding DNA: TGTGCCAGCAGTTCTCAGGGTCGGACTGAAGCTTTCTTT.

This sequence joins TRBV27 and TRBJ1-5; D remains ambiguous. Germline V gives CDR1 MNHEY, CDR2 SMNVEV (reference sequence). V was cut by 3 bases and J by 2 bases, with 11 bases left in between. The CDR3 is 15 residues long. Here the CDR3 reads CASSFVSSGNQPQHF. CDR3 sequence (DNA): TGTGCCAGCAGTTTCGTTAGTTCGGGCAATCAGCCCCAGCATTTT.